The 13 T cell receptor beta chains reported below all come from one sample, sequenced in a study of T-cell memory formation after mild COVID-19. TCRdb itself ran the 5' RACE reads through MiXCR, one entry per CDR3 protein. The table shows about 110,000 distinct CDR3 sequences, with 15% to 20% occurring only once. The specimen sequenced was PBMCs or a T cell subset sorted from them (not recorded which). The receptors come from a man younger than 35 who had mild COVID-19 (a few samples of this study predate the infection). Cell type and time point are not known.

This clonotype appeared a few times. The genes are TRBV29-1 and TRBJ2-5; D might be TRBD1 (7 bases). From germline, CDR1 is SQVTM and CDR2 ANQGSEA. The V end lost 6 bases, the J end lost 4 bases, and 24 bases lay between the germline ends. The CDR3 sequence is 16 residues long. CDR3 nucleotides: TGCAGCGTGTTATGGGTGACAGGGAGGACCTCAGAGACCCAGTACTTC. Its translation is CSVLWVTGRTSETQYF.

The rearrangement links TRBV24-1 to TRBJ1-5; possible D gene TRBD1, 6 bases. Germline loops: CDR1 KGHDR, CDR2 SFDVKD. V was clipped by 5 bases and J by 4 bases, with 8 bases between them. This CDR3 comprises 13 residues. CDR3 in amino acids: CATSADSNQPQHF. The DNA for the CDR3 is TGTGCCACCAGTGCGGACAGTAATCAGCCCCAGCATTTT.

The genes are TRBV10-3 and TRBJ1-6; TRBD1 is a possible D gene (5 bases). Germline V gives CDR1 ENHRY, CDR2 SYGVKD. This CDR3 has 14 amino acids. With 3 bases removed from V and 10 bases from J, the gap between germline ends came to 13 bases. Written as DNA, the CDR3 is TGTGCCATCAGTGACGGGATGGCAGGGTCACCCCTCCACTTT. It specifies CAISDGMAGSPLHF.

For this clonotype: Since no conserved phenylalanine or tryptophan closes the CDR3, a read error is the likely cause. The chain is built from TRBV10-3 and TRBJ2-6; unclear D gene. Germline V CDR1 and CDR2: ENHRY, SYGVKD. The CDR3 extends over 14 amino acids. The ends were cut back, 8 bases at V and 1 base at J, with 9 bases in the middle. The CDR3 coding sequence is TGTGCCATCCCCCAGGCATCTGGGGCCAACGTCCTGACTTTG. This sequence encodes CAIPQASGANVLTL.

The chain combines TRBV12-3 or TRBV12-4 with TRBJ1-2, with 11 bases lining up with TRBD1. V dropped 5 bases and J dropped 8; count of bases not matched to a gene: 7. The CDR3 covers 14 residues. This CDR3 is CASSRTGGWWGYTF. The CDR3 coding sequence is TGTGCCAGCAGTAGGACAGGGGGCTGGTGGGGCTACACCTTC.

The gene calls are TRBV10-3 and TRBJ2-7; the match to TRBD1 covers 7 bases. The J segment lost 2 bases and the V segment lost 10 bases, leaving 5 bases of the junction unmatched. The CDR3 loop spans 12 amino acids. CDR1 ENHRY and CDR2 SYGVKD come from the germline V gene. As DNA, the CDR3 is TGTGCCACGCGACAGGGCCCCTACGAGCAGTACGTC. This translates into CATRQGPYEQYV.

The sample holds a few counts of this clonotype. This chain connects TRBV4-1 to TRBJ2-3; D ambiguous. V lost 1 base, J lost 9 bases, and 8 bases lay in between. Germline-derived CDR1 and CDR2 are MGHRA and YSYEKL. The CDR3 extends over 12 amino acids. Written as DNA, the CDR3 is TGCGCCAGCAGCCAAGTGGCTGCGACGCAGTATTTT. Translated, it gives CASSQVAATQYF.

At least ten counts were recorded for this clonotype. This chain joins TRBV7-2 and TRBJ2-3; D unresolved. CDR1 and CDR2 (germline): SGHTA, FQGNSA. The length of the CDR3 is 14 residues. The V gene lost 4 bases and the J gene lost 4 bases, with 12 bases spanning the gap. CDR3 protein: CASSYKGFADTQYF. CDR3 coding DNA: TGTGCCAGCAGCTACAAGGGTTTTGCAGATACGCAGTATTTT.

This clonotype was observed a handful of times. This chain joins TRBV5-1 and TRBJ2-1; D might be TRBD1 (6 bases). This CDR3 has 15 amino acids. Germline V gives CDR1 SGHRS, CDR2 YFSETQ. The V end was cut by 3 bases, the J end by 0 bases, with 10 bases between. CDR3 region: CASSYRESSYNEQFF. The CDR3 DNA follows: TGCGCCAGCAGCTACAGGGAGAGCTCCTACAATGAGCAGTTCTTC. The whole variable domain, remainder taken from reference TRBV5-1 and TRBJ2-1, is KAGVTQTPRYLIKTRGQQVTLSCSPISGHRSVSWYQQTPGQGLQFLFEYFSETQRNKGNFPGRFSGRQFSNSRSEMNVSTLELGDSALYLCASSYRESSYNEQFFGPGTRLTVL.

CDR3 in DNA: TGTGCCAGCAGCCAAGCGTCGGGTCACAGCCCCACTGAAGCTTTCTTT. Amino acid sequence: CASSQASGHSPTEAFF. The chain combines TRBV3-1 with TRBJ1-1; D is ambiguous. Trimming took 1 base from V and 4 from J, leaving 16 bases between them. The CDR3 length is 16 residues. The germline CDR1 and CDR2 sequences are LGHDT and YNNKEL (reference sequence).

This clonotype has a handful of counts. The chain is built from TRBV4-1 and TRBJ2-7; no reliable D call. V was shortened by 2 bases and J by 2 bases, with 19 bases between the two germline ends. The length of the CDR3 is 17 residues. The V gene's germline CDR1 is MGHRA and CDR2 YSYEKL. CDR3 loop: CASSQFSAGWAAYEQYF. The CDR3 region has the DNA TGCGCCAGCAGCCAATTCTCCGCCGGGTGGGCTGCCTACGAGCAGTACTTC.

The rearrangement uses TRBV4-2 and TRBJ2-5; 10 bases are a match to TRBD2. The CDR3 is 21 amino acids. V shed 2 bases, J shed 4 bases, and the junction held 22 bases outside the gene matches. From germline, CDR1 is LGHNA and CDR2 YNFKEQ. CDR3 loop: CASSQPPRSGGGLGFSETQYF. The CDR3 coding sequence is TGTGCCAGCAGCCAACCTCCCCGGAGCGGGGGGGGGCTCGGGTTTTCAGAGACCCAGTACTTC.

The genes are TRBV12-5 and TRBJ2-2; perhaps TRBD2 as D (5 bases). Deletions cut 1 base from V and 7 bases from J, with 7 bases between. This CDR3 has 13 amino acids. Per germline, CDR1 LGHNT and CDR2 FRNRAP. The CDR3 is CASGLGRSGELFF. For the CDR3, the DNA is TGTGCTAGTGGTTTGGGGAGGAGCGGGGAGCTGTTTTTT.